The next 21 T cell receptor beta chains were all read from a single sample in a study of early T cells in non-severe SARS-CoV-2 infection. TCRdb passed the 5' RACE reads through MiXCR, listing each CDR3 protein once. The data show tens of thousands of distinct CDR3 sequences, approximately 6.5% seen once. Sequencing used whole blood, obtained at baseline. Receptors were obtained from an adult who was a healthcare worker with PCR-confirmed SARS-CoV-2 infection or an uninfected control (not recorded which).

The sample holds many counts of this clonotype. The chain has TRBV20-1 and TRBJ2-3; 10 positions match TRBD2. V shed 6 bases and J 4 bases; nucleotides not matched to a gene: 1. The CDR3 extends over 12 amino acids. Germline CDR1 and CDR2: DFQATT and SNEGSKA (reference sequence). The DNA for the CDR3 is TGCAGTGCGAGCGGGGGGGCAGATACGCAGTATTTT. Its protein product is CSASGGADTQYF.

This clonotype has only a few counts. Sequence at one end of the junction differs from germline and may be a read error. The chain carries TRBV6-2 or TRBV6-3 and TRBJ2-5, with a possible D match to TRBD1 (5 bases). The CDR3 has 14 amino acids. CDR1 is MNHEY and CDR2 is SVGEGT in the germline V gene. CDR3 amino acids: CASSLGPRFETQYF. For the CDR3, the DNA is TGTGCCAGTAGTTTGGGGCCACGGTTCGAGACCCAGTACTTC.

This chain connects TRBV13 to TRBJ2-7; perhaps TRBD1 as D (5 bases). The ends were cut back, 5 bases at V and 3 bases at J, with 11 bases in the middle. The CDR3 runs to 13 residues. Germline V gives CDR1 PRHDT, CDR2 FYEKMQ (reference sequence). As DNA, the CDR3 is TGTGCCAGCAGCCCAAGGGGTGGCTACGAGCAGTACTTC. Residues: CASSPRGGYEQYF. Full variable domain (remainder filled in from reference TRBV13 and TRBJ2-7): AAGVIQSPRHLIKEKRETATLKCYPIPRHDTVYWYQQGPGQDPQFLISFYEKMQSDKGSIPDRFSAQQFSDYHSELNMSSLELGDSALYFCASSPRGGYEQYFGPGTRLTVT.

The J gene is TRBJ2-5, the V gene TRBV27, with TRBD2 matching 9 bases. Germline V gene data show CDR1 as MNHEY and CDR2 as SMNVEV (reference sequence). The length of the CDR3 is 16 residues. Trimming cost V 2 bases and J 7 bases; bases outside gene matches: 11. The CDR3 reads CASSLRAGGSNVTQYF. The CDR3 DNA reads as TGTGCCAGCAGTTTAAGAGCGGGGGGTTCAAATGTGACCCAGTACTTC.

The chain uses TRBV11-2 and TRBJ2-2; D gene uncertain. CDR1 is SGHAT and CDR2 is FQNNGV in the germline V gene. CDR3 size: 14 residues. The germline V and J ends were trimmed by 3 bases and 5 bases, with 10 bases remaining between them. CDR3 in DNA: TGTGCCAGCAGCTTGGGCAGGCAGACCGGGGAGCTGTTTTTT. Protein sequence: CASSLGRQTGELFF.

This clonotype was recorded at least ten times. J is TRBJ2-1 and V is TRBV12-3 or TRBV12-4; 9 positions match TRBD2. With 1 base clipped from V and 10 bases from J, the junction kept 8 bases outside the gene matches. This CDR3 comprises 15 residues. The CDR3 region has the DNA TGTGCCAGCAGTTTAGAGGGTAGCGGGAGCTCCGAGCAGTTCTTC. Residues: CASSLEGSGSSEQFF.

This clonotype was detected many times. This chain joins TRBV7-3 and TRBJ2-1; 10 bases are a match to TRBD2. CDR3 length: 14 residues. The germline CDR1 and CDR2 sequences are SGHTA and FQGTGA. V lost 3 bases to trimming and J lost 14 bases; unmatched junction nucleotides: 10. This CDR3 reads CASSFPLAGENKFF. CDR3 nucleotide sequence: TGTGCCAGCAGCTTCCCCCTAGCGGGAGAAAATAAGTTCTTC.

This clonotype was seen repeatedly, ten times or more. V gene TRBV27 combines with J gene TRBJ2-7, with D perhaps TRBD1 (5 bases). Germline assignment: CDR1 MNHEY and CDR2 SMNVEV (reference sequence). V lost 2 bases, J lost 3 bases, and 8 bases lay in between. This CDR3 is 13 amino acids long. CDR3 sequence (DNA): TGTGCCAGCAGTTTAAACAGGATCTACGAGCAGTACTTC. Its protein product is CASSLNRIYEQYF.

This clonotype has ten or more counts. V is TRBV6-6 and J is TRBJ1-3, with a weak D call TRBD1 (5 bases). The CDR3 extends over 18 amino acids. Germline V gives CDR1 MNHNY, CDR2 SVGAGI (reference sequence). Trimming took 0 bases from V and 1 from J, leaving 16 bases between them. CDR3 sequence: CASSYSRGRTSSGNTIYF. The CDR3 DNA reads as TGTGCCAGCAGTTACTCGAGGGGCAGGACATCTTCTGGAAACACCATATATTTT.

This clonotype was picked up a small number of times. This sequence joins TRBV7-2 and TRBJ1-4, with D hard to call. The CDR3 loop spans 15 amino acids. The germline V gene has CDR1 SGHTA and CDR2 FQGNSA. Trimming shortened V by 1 base and J by 5 bases, and 11 bases separated the two germline ends. In nucleotides, the CDR3 is TGTGCCAGCAGCTTAGTGGGCGGGGAAAATGAAAAACTGTTTTTT. This codes for CASSLVGGENEKLFF.

This clonotype was seen repeatedly, ten times or more. V is TRBV28 and J is TRBJ2-5, with D maybe TRBD2 (6 bases). The V gene's germline CDR1 is MDHEN and CDR2 SYDVKM. The CDR3 is 14 amino acids. V was clipped by 5 bases and J by 6 bases, with 16 bases between them. The CDR3 reads CASSLPGGQKTQYF. The CDR3 coding sequence is TGTGCCAGCAGTCTCCCAGGAGGGCAAAAGACCCAGTACTTC.

The chain uses TRBV6-6 and TRBJ2-2; 8 positions agree with TRBD1. CDR1 MNHNY and CDR2 SVGAGI come from the germline V gene (reference sequence). The CDR3 consists of 15 residues. J was trimmed by 5 bases and V by 6 bases; bases with no gene match: 8. CDR3 sequence: CASRLGTGETGELFF. The CDR3 coding sequence is TGTGCCAGCAGGCTAGGGACAGGCGAAACCGGGGAGCTGTTTTTT.

This clonotype was seen many times. The J gene is TRBJ2-3, the V gene TRBV7-8, with TRBD2 identical over 9 bases. The junction had 7 bases not matched to a gene; V was cut back by 1 base and J by 5 bases. The CDR3 sequence is 16 residues long. The V gene's germline CDR1 is SGHVS and CDR2 FQNEAQ. The CDR3 protein is CASSLVPSGVLDTQYF. CDR3 sequence (DNA): TGTGCCAGCAGCTTAGTTCCTAGCGGGGTACTAGATACGCAGTATTTT.

This chain uses TRBV24-1 with TRBJ2-2; TRBD1 is a possible D gene (5 bases). CDR1 is KGHDR and CDR2 is SFDVKD in the germline V gene. This CDR3 region has 17 residues. V shed 2 bases and J shed 7 bases, with 19 bases lying between them. The CDR3 DNA sequence: TGTGCCACCAGTGATTCTTTTCGCAGGGAAGTAGGCGGGGAGCTGTTTTTT. Translating it yields CATSDSFRREVGGELFF.

This clonotype was found many times. The chain combines TRBV15 with TRBJ2-1; TRBD2 matches 9 bases. Germline CDR1 reads LNHNV; CDR2 reads YYDKDF (reference sequence). CDR3 size: 19 residues. V trimming: 0 bases; J trimming: 0 bases; junction bases outside the gene matches: 9. The CDR3 DNA reads TGTGCCACCAGCAGAGATGTGGCTAGCGGGGTGAGCTCCTACAATGAGCAGTTCTTC. This translates into CATSRDVASGVSSYNEQFF.

This clonotype has ten or more counts. CDR3 loop: CASSHGQGARGYEQYF. CDR3 bases: TGTGCCAGCAGCCATGGACAGGGGGCGAGGGGGTACGAGCAGTACTTC. The chain is built from TRBV11-2 and TRBJ2-7; 11 positions match TRBD1. The germline CDR1 and CDR2 sequences are SGHAT and FQNNGV. The CDR3 loop spans 16 amino acids. V was clipped by 5 bases and J by 4 bases; unmatched bases: 10. The full variable domain, in which reference TRBV11-2 and TRBJ2-7 provide the parts outside the CDR3, is EAGVAQSPRYKIIEKRQSVAFWCNPISGHATLYWYQQILGQGPKLLIQFQNNGVVDDSQLPKDRFSAERLKGVDSTLKIQPAKLEDSAVYLCASSHGQGARGYEQYFGPGTRLTVT.

The sample holds many counts of this clonotype. The rearrangement links TRBV7-8 to TRBJ2-1; the D gene is possibly TRBD2 (6 bases). Trimming shortened V by 5 bases and J by 7 bases, and 15 bases separated the two germline ends. The CDR3 loop spans 14 amino acids. CDR1 and CDR2 from the germline V gene are SGHVS and FQNEAQ. CDR3: CASSHGGPPNEQFF. CDR3 sequence (DNA): TGTGCCAGCAGCCACGGGGGACCGCCTAATGAGCAGTTCTTC.

In this sample, this clonotype turned up a few times. This chain links TRBV11-2 with TRBJ2-5; D unresolved. There are 13 residues in the CDR3. CDR1 and CDR2 from the germline V gene are SGHAT and FQNNGV. Deletions cut 1 base from V and 7 bases from J, with 10 bases between. The CDR3 here is CASSLGLGGTQYF. CDR3 bases: TGTGCCAGCAGCTTAGGTTTGGGCGGGACCCAGTACTTC.

This clonotype was recorded at least ten times. This rearrangement joins TRBV20-1 to TRBJ2-1; tentatively, D is TRBD2 (6 bases). V was trimmed by 5 bases and J by 10 bases, leaving 12 bases between them. The CDR3 contains 11 residues. Germline CDR1 reads DFQATT; CDR2 reads SNEGSKA (reference sequence). The CDR3 DNA sequence: TGCAGTGCTTCCTCTAGCGTCGAGCAGTTCTTC. Its translation is CSASSSVEQFF.

This clonotype was found a few times. The CDR3 bases are TGTGCCAGCAGCCAGGCTTGGGACACCGGGGAGCTGTTTTTT. Its translation is CASSQAWDTGELFF. This chain joins TRBV3-1 and TRBJ2-2; D remains unclear. V gave up 3 bases and J gave up 3 bases, with 8 bases separating them. This CDR3 contains 14 residues. Germline loops: CDR1 LGHDT, CDR2 YNNKEL (reference sequence).

The count of this clonotype is one. A much larger clone sits a single nucleotide away, making a read error possible. This sequence joins TRBV7-2 and TRBJ2-5; D remains unclear. CDR1 is SGHTA and CDR2 is FQGNSA in the germline V gene. The CDR3 totals 15 residues. CDR3 sequence (DNA): TGTGCCAGCAGCTTACAAAGAATTAACCAAGGGACCCAGTACTTC. This sequence encodes CASSLQRINQGTQYF.